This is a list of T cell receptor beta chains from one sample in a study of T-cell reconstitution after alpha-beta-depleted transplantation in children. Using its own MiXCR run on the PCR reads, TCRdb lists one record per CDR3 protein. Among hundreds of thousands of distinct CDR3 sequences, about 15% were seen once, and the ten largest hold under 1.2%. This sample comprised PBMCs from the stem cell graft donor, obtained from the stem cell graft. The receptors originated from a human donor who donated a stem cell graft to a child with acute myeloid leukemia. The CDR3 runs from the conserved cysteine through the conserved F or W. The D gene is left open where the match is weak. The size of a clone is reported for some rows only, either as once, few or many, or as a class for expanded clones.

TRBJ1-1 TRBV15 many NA CATSREVNTEAFF TGTGCCACCAGCAGAGAAGTTAACACTGAAGCTTTCTTT
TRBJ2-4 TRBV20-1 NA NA CSARDGSLAKNIQYF TGCAGTGCTAGAGATGGGAGTCTAGCCAAAAACATTCAGTACTTC
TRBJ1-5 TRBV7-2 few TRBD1 CASSRTGLSNQPQHF TGTGCCAGCAGCCGGACAGGGTTGAGCAATCAGCCCCAGCATTTT
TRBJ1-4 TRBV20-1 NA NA CSAQTDINEKLFF TGCAGTGCCCAGACAGATATTAATGAAAAACTGTTTTTT
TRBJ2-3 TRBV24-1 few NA CATTTGISTDTQYF TGTGCCACCACCACGGGGATTAGCACAGATACGCAGTATTTT
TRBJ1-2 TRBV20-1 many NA CSAGVESGYTF TGCAGTGCTGGGGTGGAAAGTGGCTACACCTTC
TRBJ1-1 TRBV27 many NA CASSFPGRNTEAFF TGTGCCAGCAGTTTCCCCGGACGGAACACTGAAGCTTTCTTT
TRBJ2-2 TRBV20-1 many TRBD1 CSASETGTAGELFF TGCAGTGCTAGCGAGACAGGGACCGCGGGGGAGCTGTTTTTT
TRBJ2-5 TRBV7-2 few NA CASSLSPFQETQYF TGTGCCAGCAGCCTCAGCCCTTTCCAAGAGACCCAGTACTTC
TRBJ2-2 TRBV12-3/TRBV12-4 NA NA CASNSGTLSPGELFF TGTGCCAGCAACTCCGGGACCCTATCGCCCGGGGAGCTGTTTTTT
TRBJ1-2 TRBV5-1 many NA CASSLVYTGARGYTF TGCGCCAGCAGCTTGGTCTATACGGGGGCGCGAGGCTACACCTTC
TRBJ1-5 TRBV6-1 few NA CASSERQPSAQPQHF TGTGCCAGCAGTGAACGACAGCCGAGCGCACAGCCCCAGCATTTT
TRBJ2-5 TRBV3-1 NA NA CASSQDRGWETQYF TGTGCCAGCAGCCAAGATCGGGGATGGGAGACCCAGTACTTC
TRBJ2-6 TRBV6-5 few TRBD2 CASSYATGGRGANVLTF TGTGCCAGCAGTTACGCGACGGGGGGGCGTGGGGCCAACGTCCTGACTTTC
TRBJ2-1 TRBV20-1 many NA CSARDWVNEQFF TGCAGTGCTAGAGATTGGGTGAATGAGCAGTTCTTC
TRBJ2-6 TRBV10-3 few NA CAIMEQDSGANVLTF TGTGCCATCATGGAGCAGGACTCTGGGGCCAACGTCCTGACTTTC
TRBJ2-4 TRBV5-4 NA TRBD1 CASSLADTGDKNIQYF TGTGCCAGCAGCTTGGCGGACACAGGGGATAAAAACATTCAGTACTTC
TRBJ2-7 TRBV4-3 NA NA CASSQDRSGSYEQYF TGCGCCAGCAGCCAAGATCGATCGGGCAGCTACGAGCAGTACTTC
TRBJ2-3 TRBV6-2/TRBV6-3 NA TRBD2 CASSSRLAGEPSSTDTQYF TGTGCCAGCAGCTCCAGACTAGCGGGGGAACCATCTAGCACAGATACGCAGTATTTT
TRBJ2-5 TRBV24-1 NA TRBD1 CATSEEQGETQYF TGTGCCACCAGTGAAGAACAGGGGGAGACCCAGTACTTC
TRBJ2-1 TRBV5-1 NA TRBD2 CASSLGYERGGKYNEQFF TGCGCCAGCAGCTTGGGCTACGAGCGGGGGGGAAAATACAATGAGCAGTTCTTC
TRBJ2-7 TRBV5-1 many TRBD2 CASSLLAGESYEQYF TGCGCCAGCAGCTTACTAGCGGGGGAATCCTACGAGCAGTACTTC
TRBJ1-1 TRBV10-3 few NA CASHDGTEAFF TGTGCCAGCCACGACGGGACTGAAGCTTTCTTT
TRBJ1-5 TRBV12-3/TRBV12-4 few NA CASAREGGSNQPQHF TGTGCCAGCGCTAGAGAGGGAGGTAGCAATCAGCCCCAGCATTTT
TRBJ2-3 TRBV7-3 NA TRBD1 CASSPGTGGNTDTQYF TGTGCCAGCAGCCCCGGGACAGGGGGTAACACAGATACGCAGTATTTT
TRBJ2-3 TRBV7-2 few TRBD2 CASSLGSGGFTDTQYF TGTGCCAGCAGCTTAGGTAGCGGGGGGTTCACAGATACGCAGTATTTT
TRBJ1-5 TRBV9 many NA CASSARGHNQPQHF TGTGCCAGCAGCGCCAGGGGACACAATCAGCCCCAGCATTTT